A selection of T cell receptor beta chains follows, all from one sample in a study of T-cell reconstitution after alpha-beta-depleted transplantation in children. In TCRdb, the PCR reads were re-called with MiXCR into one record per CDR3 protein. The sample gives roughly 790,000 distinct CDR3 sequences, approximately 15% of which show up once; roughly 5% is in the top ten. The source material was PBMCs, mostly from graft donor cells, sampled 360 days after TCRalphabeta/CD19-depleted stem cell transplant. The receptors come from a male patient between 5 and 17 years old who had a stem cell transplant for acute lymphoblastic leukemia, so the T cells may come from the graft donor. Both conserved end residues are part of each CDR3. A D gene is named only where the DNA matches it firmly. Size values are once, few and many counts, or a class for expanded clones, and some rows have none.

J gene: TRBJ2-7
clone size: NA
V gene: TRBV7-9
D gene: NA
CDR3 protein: CASSLALGRYEQYF
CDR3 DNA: TGTGCCAGCAGCTTAGCGCTGGGGAGATACGAGCAGTACTTC

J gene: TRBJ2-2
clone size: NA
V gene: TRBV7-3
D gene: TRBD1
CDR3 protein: CASSLNPGQFTGELFF
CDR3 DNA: TGTGCCAGCAGCTTAAACCCGGGACAGTTCACCGGGGAGCTGTTTTTT

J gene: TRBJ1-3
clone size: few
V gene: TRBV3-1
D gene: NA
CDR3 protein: CASSHYREAGNTIYF
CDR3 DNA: TGTGCCAGCAGCCATTACAGGGAGGCTGGAAACACCATATATTTT

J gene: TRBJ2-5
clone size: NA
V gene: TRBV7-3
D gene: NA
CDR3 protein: CASSPWGGREETQYF
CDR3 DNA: TGTGCCAGCAGCCCGTGGGGGGGCAGGGAAGAGACCCAGTACTTC

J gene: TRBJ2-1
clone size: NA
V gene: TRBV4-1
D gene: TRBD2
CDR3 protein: CASSQDPAGSYNEQFF
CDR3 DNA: TGCGCCAGCAGCCAAGATCCAGCGGGGTCCTACAATGAGCAGTTCTTC

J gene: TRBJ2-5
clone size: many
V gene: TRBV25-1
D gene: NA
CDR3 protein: CASSGKLETQYF
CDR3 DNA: TGTGCCAGCAGTGGGAAATTAGAGACCCAGTACTTC

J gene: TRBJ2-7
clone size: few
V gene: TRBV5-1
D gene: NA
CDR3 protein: CASSSTGPYEQYF
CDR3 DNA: TGCGCCAGCAGCTCCACAGGTCCTTACGAGCAGTACTTC

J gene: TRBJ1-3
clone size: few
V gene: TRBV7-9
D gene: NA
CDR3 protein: CASSTGRNTGNTIYF
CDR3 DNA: TGTGCCAGCAGCACGGGACGGAACACTGGAAACACCATATATTTT

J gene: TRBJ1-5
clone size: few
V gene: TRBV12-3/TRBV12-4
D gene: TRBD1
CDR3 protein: CASSLTGDHQPQHF
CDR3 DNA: TGTGCCAGCAGTTTAACAGGGGACCATCAGCCCCAGCATTTT

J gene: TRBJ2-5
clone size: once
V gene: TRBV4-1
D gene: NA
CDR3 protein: CASSWAPWETQYF
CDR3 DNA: TGCGCCAGCAGTTGGGCCCCCTGGGAGACCCAGTACTTC

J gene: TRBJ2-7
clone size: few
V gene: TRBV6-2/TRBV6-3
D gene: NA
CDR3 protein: CASSQSSVASRYEQYF
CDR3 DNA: TGTGCCAGCAGTCAGTCTAGCGTCGCGAGTCGCTACGAGCAGTACTTC

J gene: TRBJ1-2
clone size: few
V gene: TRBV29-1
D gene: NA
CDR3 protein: CSVDRGLFGYTF
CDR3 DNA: TGCAGCGTTGACAGGGGCCTTTTCGGCTACACCTTC

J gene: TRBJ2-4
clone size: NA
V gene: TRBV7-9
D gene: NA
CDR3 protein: CASSLVQRDIQYF
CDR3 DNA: TGTGCCAGCAGCTTAGTGCAGAGGGACATTCAGTACTTC

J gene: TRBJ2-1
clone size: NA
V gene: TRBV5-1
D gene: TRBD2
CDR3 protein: CASSPVVAGTSYNEQFF
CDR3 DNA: TGCGCCAGCAGCCCGGTGGTAGCGGGAACAAGTTACAATGAGCAGTTCTTC

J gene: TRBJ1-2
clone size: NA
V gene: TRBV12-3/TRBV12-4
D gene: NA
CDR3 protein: CASSLAAGTRGSNYGYTF
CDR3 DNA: TGTGCCAGCAGTTTAGCGGCGGGGACTAGGGGGTCTAACTATGGCTACACCTTC

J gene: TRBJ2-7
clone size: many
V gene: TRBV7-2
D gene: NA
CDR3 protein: CASSLVYAGTYEQYF
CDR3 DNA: TGTGCCAGCAGCTTAGTATATGCAGGGACCTACGAGCAGTACTTC